The 25 T cell receptor beta chains given below trace back to one sample, sequenced in a study of somatic mutations in cytotoxic T cells in rheumatoid arthritis. TCRdb's table, derived via immunoSEQ multiplex PCR, lists solely in-frame clones and lacks some. Altogether more than 12,000 clones are present, about three quarters being singletons, with the ten largest covering about 10%. The sequenced sample consisted of CD8+ T cells sorted from blood. The receptors stem from an adult with rheumatoid arthritis.

The V gene is TRBV5-6, the J gene TRBJ1-1; D is unresolved. The germline CDR1 and CDR2 sequences are SGHDT and YYEEEE. This CDR3 is built from 14 residues. V gave up 4 bases and J gave up 2 bases, with 12 bases separating them. CDR3 in DNA: TGTGCCAGCAGCCCCGTCAGAGTCAACACTGAAGCTTTCTTT. It codes for CASSPVRVNTEAFF.

This clone was seen a single time. One junction end does not reproduce the germline sequence, and a read error may be involved. The J gene is TRBJ2-2, the V gene TRBV7-7; D is unclear. Germline V lookup: CDR1 SSHAT, CDR2 FNYEAQ (reference sequence). The CDR3 is made up of 14 amino acids. The CDR3 sequence: CASSLEPNTGELFF. In nucleotides, the CDR3 is TGTGCTAGCAGCTTAGAACCGAACACCGGGGAGCTGTTTTTT.

The chain couples TRBV29-1 to TRBJ2-7; 8 positions agree with TRBD1. After removal of 4 bases from V and 6 bases from J, the junction contained 5 bases not matched to a gene. CDR1 is SQVTM, CDR2 ANQGSEA, per germline. The CDR3 loop spans 12 amino acids. In DNA, the CDR3 is TGCAGCGTTGCCTTGGACAGGGCCGAGCAGTACTTC. Its protein is CSVALDRAEQYF.

The J gene is TRBJ1-2, the V gene TRBV29-1; 8 bases align to TRBD1. The V gene's germline CDR1 is SQVTM and CDR2 ANQGSEA. V lost 5 bases and J lost 1; bases outside the gene matches: 9. The CDR3 sequence is 15 residues long. CDR3 residues: CSVQSWTGNNYGYTF. The DNA of the CDR3 is TGCAGCGTTCAGAGTTGGACAGGGAATAACTATGGCTACACCTTC. The whole variable domain, remainder taken from reference TRBV29-1 and TRBJ1-2, is SAVISQKPSRDICQRGTSLTIQCQVDSQVTMMFWYRQQPGQSLTLIATANQGSEATYESGFVIDKFPISRPNLTFSTLTVSNMSPEDSSIYLCSVQSWTGNNYGYTFGSGTRLTVV.

This clone appeared once. The chain employs TRBV13 and TRBJ2-7; no definite D call. Germline CDR1 and CDR2: PRHDT and FYEKMQ (reference sequence). V lost 5 bases and J 2 bases, leaving 4 bases between the germline ends. The CDR3 covers 11 residues. This CDR3 is CASSLPYEQYF. The CDR3 bases are TGTGCCAGCAGCCTCCCCTACGAGCAGTACTTC.

This clone occurred a few times. The chain recombines TRBV5-4 with TRBJ2-7; 9 nucleotides line up with TRBD1. The J segment lost 7 bases and the V segment lost 9 bases, leaving 11 bases of the junction unmatched. Germline V CDR1 and CDR2: SGHNT, YYREEE (reference sequence). The CDR3 has 13 residues. The CDR3 reads CATREQGAGEQYF. CDR3 DNA: TGTGCCACTAGGGAACAGGGGGCTGGGGAGCAGTACTTC.

CDR3 in amino acids: CASSPQQGEYNEQFF. The CDR3 bases are TGTGCCAGCTCACCACAGCAGGGGGAATACAATGAGCAGTTCTTC. The rearrangement uses TRBV18 and TRBJ2-1, with TRBD1 identical over 7 bases. CDR1 is KGHSH, CDR2 LQKENI, per germline. This CDR3 spans 15 amino acids. V shed 1 base and J 4 bases; nucleotides not matched to a gene: 4.

The chain couples TRBV4-2 to TRBJ2-4; TRBD2 matches at 7 bases. Trimming cost V 3 bases and J 6 bases; bases outside gene matches: 11. The length of the CDR3 is 16 residues. Germline lookup yields CDR1 LGHNA and CDR2 YNFKEQ. CDR3 DNA sequence: TGTGCCAGCAGCCAGACCTCGGGACCGGGGGGAAACATTCAGTACTTC. This sequence encodes CASSQTSGPGGNIQYF.

V is TRBV19 and J is TRBJ1-1; D might be TRBD1 (5 bases). Germline loops: CDR1 LNHDA, CDR2 SQIVND (reference sequence). V was clipped by 3 bases and J by 5 bases, with 10 bases between them. This CDR3 region has 13 residues. As DNA, the CDR3 is TGTGCCAGTAGTATTATGGGGCGAACTGAAGCTTTCTTT. Protein sequence: CASSIMGRTEAFF.

This chain joins TRBV27 and TRBJ1-5; 10 bases line up with TRBD1. The J segment lost 0 bases and the V segment lost 6 bases, leaving 14 bases of the junction unmatched. Germline-derived CDR1 and CDR2 are MNHEY and SMNVEV (reference sequence). CDR3 length equals 19 residues. This chain's CDR3 is CASRSTGQGEDYSNQPQHF. The DNA of the CDR3 is TGTGCCAGCAGAAGCACAGGACAGGGGGAAGACTATAGCAATCAGCCCCAGCATTTT.

CDR3 sequence: CASSPRLGLAGVGAQYF. Written as DNA, the CDR3 is TGTGCCAGCAGCCCCCGGTTGGGACTAGCGGGGGTAGGGGCCCAGTACTTC. The chain employs TRBV7-9 and TRBJ2-5, with 14 bases fitting TRBD2. Trimming took 5 bases from V and 9 from J; bases not matched to a gene: 14. The CDR3 has 17 amino acids. The germline V gene has CDR1 SEHNR and CDR2 FQNEAQ (reference sequence).

The chain recombines TRBV30 with TRBJ2-3; D unresolved. This CDR3 contains 15 residues. CDR1 GTSNPN and CDR2 SVGIG come from the germline V gene (reference sequence). The V and J ends lost 1 base and 2 bases respectively, with 13 bases between them. The CDR3 protein is CAWSGAESFTDTQYF. The CDR3 DNA sequence: TGTGCCTGGAGTGGGGCAGAGAGCTTCACAGATACGCAGTATTTT.

J is TRBJ2-1 and V is TRBV6-5, with a weak D call TRBD1 (7 bases). Germline CDR1 and CDR2: MNHEY and SVGAGI. Trimming took off 11 bases at V and 0 bases at J, with 11 bases between the two ends. The CDR3 extends over 13 amino acids. CDR3 in amino acids: CAAGGSSYNEQFF. The CDR3 DNA sequence: TGTGCCGCAGGGGGGAGCTCCTACAATGAGCAGTTCTTC.

The chain recombines TRBV6-5 with TRBJ1-1; D is ambiguous. This CDR3 region has 15 residues. CDR1 and CDR2 (germline): MNHEY, SVGAGI. Trimming shortened V by 0 bases and J by 0 bases, and 8 bases separated the two germline ends. CDR3 region: CASSYSSLMNTEAFF. The CDR3 nucleotides read TGTGCCAGCAGTTACTCGAGTCTGATGAACACTGAAGCTTTCTTT.

The chain is built from TRBV9 and TRBJ1-2, with 10 bases that match TRBD1. This CDR3 is built from 12 residues. Germline loops: CDR1 SGDLS, CDR2 YYNGEE. V was clipped by 5 bases and J by 8 bases; unmatched bases: 3. The DNA of the CDR3 is TGTGCCAGCAGTGGGACAGGGGTCGGCTACACCTTC. Translation: CASSGTGVGYTF.

This sequence joins TRBV27 and TRBJ1-4; D is unclear. The CDR3 runs 13 residues. V lost 2 bases, J lost 8 bases, and 9 bases lay in between. Germline loops: CDR1 MNHEY, CDR2 SMNVEV (reference sequence). Here the CDR3 reads CASSLTGREKLFF. CDR3 in DNA: TGTGCCAGCAGTTTAACCGGGAGAGAAAAACTGTTTTTT.

The chain couples TRBV9 to TRBJ2-7, with 11 nucleotides matching TRBD2. This CDR3 has 16 amino acids. Germline V lookup: CDR1 SGDLS, CDR2 YYNGEE. V gave up 3 bases and J gave up 3 bases; unmatched junction bases: 8. The CDR3 region is CASSATTSGGYYEQYF. CDR3 coding DNA: TGTGCCAGCAGCGCTACCACTAGCGGGGGCTACTACGAGCAGTACTTC.

This chain joins TRBV15 and TRBJ2-5, with 13 bases lining up with TRBD2. The J segment lost 2 bases and the V segment lost 0 bases, leaving 9 bases of the junction unmatched. Germline CDR1 is LNHNV and CDR2 is YYDKDF (reference sequence). The CDR3 is 19 amino acids. The CDR3 DNA sequence: TGTGCCACCAGCAGAGACTGGACTAGCGGGGGTACATATCAAGAGACCCAGTACTTC. Translation: CATSRDWTSGGTYQETQYF.

This clone turned up a few times. Written as DNA, the CDR3 is TGTGCCAGCAGCTACCCCGAAGGTAACACTGAAGCTTTCTTT. Residues: CASSYPEGNTEAFF. This chain links TRBV11-1 with TRBJ1-1; D is ambiguous. Deletions cut 4 bases from V and 2 bases from J, with 11 bases between. The CDR3 is 14 residues long. Germline V lookup: CDR1 SGHAT, CDR2 FQDESV (reference sequence).

V usage is TRBV5-4 and J usage is TRBJ2-5; 8 nucleotides align to TRBD2. J lost 4 bases, V lost 5 bases, and 4 bases had no gene match. This CDR3 is 13 amino acids long. CDR1 SGHNT and CDR2 YYREEE come from the germline V gene (reference sequence). The CDR3 region has the DNA TGTGCCAGCAGTGCCGGGGGGGCAGAGACCCAGTACTTC. Its protein is CASSAGGAETQYF. The full variable domain, its missing parts supplied by reference TRBV5-4 and TRBJ2-5, is ETGVTQSPTHLIKTRGQQVTLRCSSQSGHNTVSWYQQALGQGPQFIFQYYREEENGRGNFPPRFSGLQFPNYSSELNVNALELDDSALYLCASSAGGAETQYFGPGTRLLVL.

The CDR3 coding sequence is TGTGCCAGCAGCACCGGGACCCACACTGAAGCTTTCTTT. Amino acids: CASSTGTHTEAFF. The chain employs TRBV5-4 and TRBJ1-1; a possible D gene is TRBD1 (5 bases). Germline assignment: CDR1 SGHNT and CDR2 YYREEE (reference sequence). The V end lost 4 bases, the J end lost 3 bases, and 10 bases lay between the germline ends. The CDR3 is 13 residues long.

This chain connects TRBV9 to TRBJ2-2; TRBD1 aligns across 7 bases. The V and J ends lost 0 bases and 6 bases, in that order; junction bases with no gene match: 8. From germline, CDR1 is SGDLS and CDR2 YYNGEE. CDR3 length: 16 residues. The CDR3 is CASSVAWTGNAGELFF. The CDR3 DNA is TGTGCCAGCAGCGTAGCGTGGACAGGAAACGCCGGGGAGCTGTTTTTT.

V gene TRBV18 combines with J gene TRBJ2-1, with 7 nucleotides matching TRBD1. Trimming cost V 8 bases and J 7 bases; bases outside gene matches: 5. There are 12 residues in the CDR3. CDR1 is KGHSH and CDR2 is LQKENI in the germline V gene. CDR3 amino acids: CASIAGGNEQFF. The DNA of the CDR3 is TGTGCCAGCATCGCAGGGGGTAATGAGCAGTTCTTC.

The gene calls are TRBV5-4 and TRBJ2-2; D gene uncertain. The germline V gene has CDR1 SGHNT and CDR2 YYREEE (reference sequence). With 4 bases removed from V and 4 bases from J, the gap between germline ends came to 5 bases. This CDR3 has 12 amino acids. The CDR3, as DNA: TGTGCCAGCAGCGGACCCACCGGGGAGCTGTTTTTT. Amino acid sequence: CASSGPTGELFF.

There are a few counts of this clone. The CDR3 DNA reads as TGTGCCAGCAGCGTACAGGGGTTAAGTTCACCCCTCCACTTT. Residues: CASSVQGLSSPLHF. This chain uses TRBV9 with TRBJ1-6; weak D call: TRBD1 (6 bases). The CDR3 covers 14 residues. Germline assignment: CDR1 SGDLS and CDR2 YYNGEE. V gave up 1 base and J gave up 9 bases, with 11 bases separating them. The complete variable domain, with remaining parts taken from reference TRBV9 and TRBJ1-6, reads DSGVTQTPKHLITATGQRVTLRCSPRSGDLSVYWYQQSLDQGLQFLIQYYNGEERAKGNILERFSAQQFPDLHSELNLSSLELGDSALYFCASSVQGLSSPLHFGNGTRLTVT.